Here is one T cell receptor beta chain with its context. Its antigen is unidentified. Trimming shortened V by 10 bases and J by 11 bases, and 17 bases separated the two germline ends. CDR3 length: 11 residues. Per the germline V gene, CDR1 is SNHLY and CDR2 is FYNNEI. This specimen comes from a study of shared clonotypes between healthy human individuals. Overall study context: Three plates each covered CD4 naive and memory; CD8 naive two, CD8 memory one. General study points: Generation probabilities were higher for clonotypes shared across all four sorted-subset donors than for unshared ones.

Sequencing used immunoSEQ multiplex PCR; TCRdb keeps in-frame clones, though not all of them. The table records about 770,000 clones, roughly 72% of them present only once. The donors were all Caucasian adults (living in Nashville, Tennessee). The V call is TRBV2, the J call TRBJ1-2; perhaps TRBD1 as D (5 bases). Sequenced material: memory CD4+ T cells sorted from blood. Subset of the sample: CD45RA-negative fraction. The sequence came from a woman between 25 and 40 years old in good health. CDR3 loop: CATASGTKYTF. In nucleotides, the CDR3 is TGTGCCACCGCGTCCGGGACTAAGTACACCTTC.